Listed below are T cell receptor beta chains from one sample, sequenced in a study of blood T cell repertoires in COVID-19. The table came from immunoSEQ multiplex PCR; TCRdb's copy has only in-frame clones and leaves some out. The sample lists roughly 70,000 clones, around 88% occurring once. The sequencing sample was made of peripheral blood. These receptors originate from a woman aged 70 to 79 with acute or convalescent COVID-19. CDR3s leave out the opening cysteine and the closing phenylalanine or tryptophan. D genes are given only for firm matches.

TRBV5-6,.,TRBJ1-4,ASSLGWTATNEKLF
TRBV27,.,TRBJ1-5,ASSLGANQPQH
TRBV13,.,TRBJ1-1,ASSLYETEAF
TRBV6-5,.,TRBJ1-3,ASNAGIGNTIY
TRBV5-4,TRBD2,TRBJ2-4,ASSLAGGENIQY
TRBV20-1,.,TRBJ1-1,SAPGGTEAF
TRBV18,.,TRBJ2-1,ASSPGLGNEQF
TRBV5-1,TRBD1,TRBJ1-5,ASSKGTGGDQPQH
TRBV5-1,.,TRBJ1-3,ASSGERGNTIY
TRBV2,TRBD1,TRBJ1-6,ASSSGTGSNSPLH
TRBV5-5,TRBD1,TRBJ2-1,ASSLGRDRGSYNEQF
TRBV4-2,TRBD1,TRBJ1-3,ASSQDSDRGYGNTIY
TRBV6-5,TRBD1,TRBJ1-5,ASSYRDRGNQPQH
TRBV5-1,TRBD1,TRBJ1-1,ASRRTTGENTEAF
TRBV5-6,TRBD1,TRBJ1-5,ASSTRGRSNQPQH
TRBV23-1,TRBD1,TRBJ2-1,ASSLTWSGQAAYNEQF
TRBV7-2,.,TRBJ2-1,ASSPRQKPYNEQF
TRBV7-9,TRBD1,TRBJ1-2,ASSLGQGVYGYT
TRBV9,.,TRBJ1-6,ASSVGFTPGDSPLH
TRBV18,.,TRBJ1-5,ASSPTAGVQPQH
TRBV7-2,.,TRBJ1-1,ASSNGPNTEAF
TRBV7-2,.,TRBJ1-2,ASSLEGEGGYT
TRBV7-2,TRBD1,TRBJ1-1,ASSVGQGARTEAF
TRBV18,.,TRBJ2-7,ASSPLQEEQY
TRBV5-6,.,TRBJ2-2,ASSLMESGELF
TRBV18,.,TRBJ2-1,ASSSGRYNEQF
TRBV15,.,TRBJ1-5,ATSRDPGKWPQH